This TCR beta chain was identified in a study of blood T cell repertoires in COVID-19. About the research overall: PBMCs, B-cell-depleted T cells, or T cells were the source of the cDNA or gDNA that made up the material.

Clones were read by immunoSEQ multiplex PCR, and TCRdb kept only the in-frame ones, dropping some. The sample lists nearly 200,000 clones, about 85% occurring once. Germline assignment: CDR1 WNHNN and CDR2 SYGVQD (reference sequence). The CDR3 consists of 13 residues. After removal of 2 bases from V and 8 bases from J, the junction contained 5 bases not matched to a gene. The receptor was isolated from a man in his sixties with COVID-19, enrolled during active disease. The specimen was peripheral blood. V usage is TRBV10-1 and J usage is TRBJ1-2; 7 bases are shared with TRBD1. CDR3 in amino acids: CASSEDRVRGYTF. In DNA, the CDR3 is TGCGCCAGCAGTGAGGACAGGGTTCGGGGCTACACCTTC.